The 6 T cell receptor beta chains below were found in one sample sequenced in a study of blood T cell repertoires in COVID-19. The protocol was immunoSEQ multiplex PCR, while the TCRdb copy is restricted to in-frame clones and leaves out a portion. This table has roughly 57,000 clones, 79% appearing once. Sequencing input: peripheral blood. Source of these receptors: a man aged 55-75 years with acute or convalescent COVID-19.

The chain has TRBV27 and TRBJ2-5; 9 bases align to TRBD1. In germline, CDR1 is MNHEY, CDR2 SMNVEV (reference sequence). V dropped 4 bases and J dropped 4; count of bases not matched to a gene: 4. CDR3 length equals 14 residues. CDR3 sequence reads: CASSYRGRGETQYF. CDR3 DNA sequence: TGTGCCAGCAGTTACAGGGGGCGGGGAGAGACCCAGTACTTC.

The gene calls are TRBV5-1 and TRBJ2-3, with D possibly being TRBD1 (6 bases). The V end lost 4 bases, the J end lost 4 bases, and 19 bases lay between the germline ends. This CDR3 spans 16 amino acids. Germline V gene sequence: CDR1 SGHRS, CDR2 YFSETQ. CDR3 nucleotides: TGCGCCAGCAGCGGAAAGGGGCCTGGGGGCGCAGATACGCAGTATTTT. It specifies CASSGKGPGGADTQYF.

The CDR3 region has the DNA TGTGCCAGCAGCTTAACAGGGGCGGCGGATTCACCCCTCCACTTT. Translation: CASSLTGAADSPLHF. The chain joins TRBV7-3 to TRBJ1-6; TRBD1 is a possible D gene (5 bases). Germline CDR1 and CDR2: SGHTA and FQGTGA. The V and J ends lost 0 bases and 8 bases respectively, with 11 bases between them. The length of the CDR3 is 15 residues.

The J gene is TRBJ1-6, the V gene TRBV4-2; TRBD1 is a possible D gene (5 bases). The germline gives CDR1 LGHNA, CDR2 YNFKEQ. The CDR3 contains 13 residues. Between the trimmed V and J ends, which lost 4 bases and 11 bases, there was a span of 12 bases. CDR3 in DNA: TGTGCCAGCAGCCTACTCCAGGGTCCACCCCTCCACTTT. The encoded protein is CASSLLQGPPLHF.

This clone was observed once. The chain recombines TRBV10-3 with TRBJ2-1; 9 bases map to TRBD2. The CDR3 contains 15 residues. Looked up from germline, CDR1 is ENHRY and CDR2 is SYGVKD. J was trimmed by 7 bases and V by 4 bases; bases with no gene match: 8. CDR3 nucleotides: TGTGCCATCAGTGTAGGCGGGGGGGCAGAGAATGAGCAGTTCTTC. It yields the protein CAISVGGGAENEQFF.

The rearrangement joins TRBV9 to TRBJ2-2, with a tentative D call TRBD1 (6 bases). In germline, CDR1 is SGDLS, CDR2 YYNGEE. CDR3 size: 15 residues. V lost 3 bases and J 3 bases, leaving 12 bases between the germline ends. The CDR3 region has the DNA TGTGCCAGCAGCGCGCCGGACAGCCACACCGGGGAGCTGTTTTTT. Encoded protein: CASSAPDSHTGELFF.